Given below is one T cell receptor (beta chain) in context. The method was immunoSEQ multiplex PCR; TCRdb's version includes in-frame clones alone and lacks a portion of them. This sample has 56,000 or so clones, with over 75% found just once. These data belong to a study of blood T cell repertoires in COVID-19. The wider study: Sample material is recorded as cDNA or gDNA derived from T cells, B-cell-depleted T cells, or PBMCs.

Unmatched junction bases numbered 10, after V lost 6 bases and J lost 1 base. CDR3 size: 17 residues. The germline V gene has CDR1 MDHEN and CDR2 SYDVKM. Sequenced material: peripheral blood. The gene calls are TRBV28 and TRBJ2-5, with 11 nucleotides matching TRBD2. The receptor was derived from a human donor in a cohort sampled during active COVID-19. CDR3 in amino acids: CASRRWLAGGPQETQYF. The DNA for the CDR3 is TGTGCCAGCAGGCGGTGGCTAGCGGGAGGACCCCAAGAGACCCAGTACTTC. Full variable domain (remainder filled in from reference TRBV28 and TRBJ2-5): DVKVTQSSRYLVKRTGEKVFLECVQDMDHENMFWYRQDPGLGLRLIYFSYDVKMKEKGDIPEGYSVSREKKERFSLILESASTNQTSMYLCASRRWLAGGPQETQYFGPGTRLLVL.